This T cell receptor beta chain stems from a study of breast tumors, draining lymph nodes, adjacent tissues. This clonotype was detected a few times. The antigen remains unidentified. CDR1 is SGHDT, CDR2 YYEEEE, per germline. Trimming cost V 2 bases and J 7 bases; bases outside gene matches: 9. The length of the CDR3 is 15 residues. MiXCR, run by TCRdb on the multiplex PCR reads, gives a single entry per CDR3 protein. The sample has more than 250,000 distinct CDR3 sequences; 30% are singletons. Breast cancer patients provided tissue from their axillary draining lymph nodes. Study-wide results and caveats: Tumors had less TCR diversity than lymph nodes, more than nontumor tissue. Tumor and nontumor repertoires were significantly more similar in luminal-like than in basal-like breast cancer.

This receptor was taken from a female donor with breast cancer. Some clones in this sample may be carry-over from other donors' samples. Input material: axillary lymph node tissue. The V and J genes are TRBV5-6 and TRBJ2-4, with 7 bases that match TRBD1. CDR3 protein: CASSFDGRGLNIQYF. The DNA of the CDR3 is TGTGCCAGCAGCTTCGATGGCAGGGGGTTGAACATTCAGTACTTC. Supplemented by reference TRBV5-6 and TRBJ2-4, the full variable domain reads DAGVTQSPTHLIKTRGQQVTLRCSPKSGHDTVSWYQQALGQGPQFIFQYYEEEERQRGNFPDRFSGHQFPNYSSELNVNALLLGDSALYLCASSFDGRGLNIQYFGAGTRLSVL.